This passage covers 32 T cell receptor beta chains from one sample sequenced in a study of cytomegalovirus exposure and HLA in healthy donors. PCR amplification relied on 60 Vbeta primers (plus 13 Jbeta primers). Profiling relied on immunoSEQ multiplex PCR, and the TCRdb table lists in-frame clones only, not all of them. This table holds 140,000 to 150,000 clones, 76% found once. Input material: PBMCs. These receptors came from a woman in her thirties or forties in good health and CMV-seronegative.

J is TRBJ2-1 and V is TRBV27, with D perhaps matching TRBD2 (7 bases). The germline V gene encodes CDR1 MNHEY and CDR2 SMNVEV (reference sequence). This CDR3 region has 15 residues. V lost 0 bases and J 6 bases, leaving 12 bases between the germline ends. CDR3 bases: TGTGCCAGCAGTTTATCGGGGGGGCCGGGCAATGAGCAGTTCTTC. Residues: CASSLSGGPGNEQFF.

The rearrangement links TRBV27 to TRBJ1-6; TRBD1 might be the D (6 bases). Trimming took off 5 bases at V and 0 bases at J, with 8 bases between the two ends. The CDR3 is 15 amino acids. Germline CDR1 reads MNHEY; CDR2 reads SMNVEV (reference sequence). CDR3 loop: CASSPTGSYNSPLHF. CDR3 bases: TGTGCCAGCAGTCCGACAGGCTCCTATAATTCACCCCTCCACTTT.

The rearrangement joins TRBV13 to TRBJ1-2, with D possibly TRBD1 on 5 matching bases. Trimming took 5 bases from V and 2 from J, leaving 9 bases between them. Germline values: CDR1 PRHDT, CDR2 FYEKMQ (reference sequence). The CDR3 contains 13 residues. The DNA of the CDR3 is TGTGCCAGCAGCGTGGGGGGGAACTATGGCTACACCTTC. Translating gives CASSVGGNYGYTF.

The genes are TRBV5-6 and TRBJ1-2; the D is unclear. V lost 7 bases, J lost 0 bases, and 16 bases lay in between. Germline V lookup: CDR1 SGHDT, CDR2 YYEEEE. The CDR3 sequence is 15 residues long. CDR3 protein: CASLGVRLTNYGYTF. DNA for the CDR3: TGTGCCAGCCTTGGTGTGAGGCTTACTAACTATGGCTACACCTTC. The variable domain in full, completed from reference TRBV5-6 and TRBJ1-2, reads DAGVTQSPTHLIKTRGQQVTLRCSPKSGHDTVSWYQQALGQGPQFIFQYYEEEERQRGNFPDRFSGHQFPNYSSELNVNALLLGDSALYLCASLGVRLTNYGYTFGSGTRLTVV.

This clone has just one count. The chain has TRBV5-4 and TRBJ1-2; tentatively, D is TRBD1 (5 bases). From germline, CDR1 is SGHNT and CDR2 YYREEE (reference sequence). The CDR3 has 14 amino acids. V lost 0 bases and J lost 6, with 12 bases in between. The chain's CDR3 is CASSLDSGRNGYTF. Written as DNA, the CDR3 is TGTGCCAGCAGCTTGGATTCAGGGCGGAATGGCTACACCTTC.

This chain joins TRBV6-1 and TRBJ1-5; 7 positions match TRBD1. This CDR3 contains 14 residues. In germline, CDR1 is MNHNS, CDR2 SASEGT. Germline trimming cut 1 base from V and 6 bases from J; bases unmatched to any gene: 3. In DNA, the CDR3 is TGTGCCAGCAGTGAAGGAGGGGGCGGTCAGCCCCAGCATTTT. This encodes CASSEGGGGQPQHF.

This rearrangement joins TRBV11-2 to TRBJ2-1, with 10 bases fitting TRBD2. CDR3 length equals 18 residues. Germline V lookup: CDR1 SGHAT, CDR2 FQNNGV. Trimming took 3 bases from V and 4 from J; bases not matched to a gene: 12. This CDR3 reads CASSLGLVSGGAYNEQFF. The CDR3 nucleotides are TGTGCCAGCAGCTTGGGGCTCGTGAGCGGGGGGGCGTACAATGAGCAGTTCTTC.

V gene TRBV7-8 combines with J gene TRBJ1-6; 9 bases fit TRBD1. This CDR3 spans 20 amino acids. Germline V CDR1 and CDR2: SGHVS, FQNEAQ. Trimming removed 4 bases from V and 4 bases from J; junction bases left unmatched: 17. The CDR3 sequence is CASSSRQGVSALHYNSPLHF. The DNA of the CDR3 is TGTGCCAGCAGCTCCCGACAGGGGGTCTCCGCCCTCCATTATAATTCACCCCTCCACTTT.

The rearrangement links TRBV27 to TRBJ2-2; D unresolved. V was clipped by 5 bases and J by 2 bases, with 6 bases between them. The CDR3 contains 13 residues. CDR1 is MNHEY, CDR2 SMNVEV, per germline (reference sequence). Here the CDR3 DNA reads TGTGCCAGCAGTCTCACTAACACCGGGGAGCTGTTTTTT. Amino acid sequence: CASSLTNTGELFF.

The chain uses TRBV9 and TRBJ2-6; 10 bases map to TRBD2. This CDR3 has 16 residues. Germline CDR1 is SGDLS and CDR2 is YYNGEE. V lost 0 bases, J lost 9 bases, and 6 bases stayed unmatched. CDR3 loop: CASSVGFTSGNNVLTF. The CDR3 DNA follows: TGTGCCAGCAGCGTAGGTTTCACTAGCGGGAACAACGTCCTGACTTTC.

The chain combines TRBV2 with TRBJ2-6, with TRBD1 as a possible D gene (6 bases). The CDR3 consists of 15 residues. Germline CDR1 is SNHLY and CDR2 is FYNNEI. V dropped 7 bases and J dropped 1 base, with 11 bases sitting between them. CDR3 bases: TGTGCCAGCAAACAGGGAACGTCTGGGGCCAACGTCCTGACTTTC. This translates into CASKQGTSGANVLTF.

This clone was seen a single time. The chain carries TRBV30 and TRBJ1-2; a weak D match, TRBD1 (5 bases). Deletions cut 0 bases from V and 2 bases from J, with 7 bases between. Germline CDR1 reads GTSNPN; CDR2 reads SVGIG (reference sequence). The CDR3 runs to 13 residues. CDR3 sequence reads: CAWSVGVNYGYTF. The CDR3 coding sequence is TGTGCCTGGAGTGTAGGGGTAAACTATGGCTACACCTTC.

This clone was observed a few times. This rearrangement joins TRBV18 to TRBJ1-2; 9 bases map to TRBD1. The germline V gene encodes CDR1 KGHSH and CDR2 LQKENI. The V and J ends lost 3 bases and 7 bases, in that order; junction bases with no gene match: 6. CDR3 length: 14 amino acids. CDR3 in DNA: TGTGCCAGCTCACCCGACAGGGGGATCGGTGGCTACACCTTC. Translating it yields CASSPDRGIGGYTF.

This chain joins TRBV10-3 and TRBJ2-7; 8 bases are a match to TRBD1. Germline lookup yields CDR1 ENHRY and CDR2 SYGVKD. J gave up 4 bases and V 6 bases, and 11 bases lay outside the gene matches. This CDR3 spans 15 amino acids. CDR3 protein: CAIRILRDRTYEQYF. Here the CDR3 DNA reads TGTGCCATCAGGATACTACGGGACAGGACATACGAGCAGTACTTC.

Comment on this clone: The same CDR3 can be traced to other DNA sequences in this sample. This chain connects TRBV2 to TRBJ2-7, with D uncertain. CDR1 is SNHLY and CDR2 is FYNNEI in the germline V gene. The CDR3 loop spans 11 amino acids. V was trimmed by 4 bases and J by 1 base, leaving 2 bases between them. CDR3 residues: CASSVSYEQYF. The CDR3 DNA sequence: TGTGCCAGCAGTGTATCCTACGAGCAGTACTTC. Full variable domain (remainder filled in from reference TRBV2 and TRBJ2-7): EPEVTQTPSHQVTQMGQEVILRCVPISNHLYFYWYRQILGQKVEFLVSFYNNEISEKSEIFDDQFSVERPDGSNFTLKIRSTKLEDSAMYFCASSVSYEQYFGPGTRLTVT.

V gene TRBV27 combines with J gene TRBJ2-5; D is unresolved. The J call is uncertain, as TRBJ2-7 better fits the DNA end. The CDR3 length is 11 residues. The germline V gene has CDR1 MNHEY and CDR2 SMNVEV (reference sequence). In DNA form, the CDR3 reads TGTGCCAGCAGTTTTTCCTACGAGCAGTACTTC. This translates into CASSFSYEQYF.

This chain uses TRBV5-6 with TRBJ1-4; D possibly corresponds to TRBD1 (5 bases). CDR3 length equals 18 residues. From germline, CDR1 is SGHDT and CDR2 YYEEEE. The V and J ends lost 4 bases and 6 bases respectively, with 25 bases between them. CDR3 in amino acids: CASSHLQGARPYDEKLFF. The CDR3 DNA is TGTGCCAGCAGCCACCTCCAGGGCGCCCGACCTTATGATGAAAAACTGTTTTTT. Together with reference TRBV5-6 and TRBJ1-4, the CDR3 gives the full variable domain: DAGVTQSPTHLIKTRGQQVTLRCSPKSGHDTVSWYQQALGQGPQFIFQYYEEEERQRGNFPDRFSGHQFPNYSSELNVNALLLGDSALYLCASSHLQGARPYDEKLFFGSGTQLSVL.

This chain connects TRBV5-1 to TRBJ2-7, with 7 bases matching TRBD1. J was trimmed by 4 bases and V by 7 bases; bases with no gene match: 8. This CDR3 region has 13 residues. Germline V gene lookup returns CDR1 SGHRS and CDR2 YFSETQ. CDR3 amino acids: CASGRDSEYEQYF. Here the CDR3 DNA reads TGCGCCAGCGGTCGGGACAGCGAATACGAGCAGTACTTC.

CDR3 sequence: CASSSGGLNYGYTF. CDR3 nucleotide sequence: TGTGCCAGCAGCTCGGGGGGCTTAAACTATGGCTACACCTTC. The genes are TRBV7-9 and TRBJ1-2, with D tentatively TRBD1 (6 bases). This CDR3 has 14 amino acids. Germline V gives CDR1 SEHNR, CDR2 FQNEAQ (reference sequence). Trimming left V 4 bases short and J 2 bases short, with 11 bases between.

V gene TRBV5-4 combines with J gene TRBJ1-1; D uncertain. Germline V gene sequence: CDR1 SGHNT, CDR2 YYREEE (reference sequence). V lost 0 bases to trimming and J lost 4 bases, with 7 bases between them. The CDR3 spans 13 residues. The CDR3 coding sequence is TGTGCCAGCAGCTTGGTCGCGGGCACTGAAGCTTTCTTT. Amino acids: CASSLVAGTEAFF.

J is TRBJ1-1 and V is TRBV7-2; D ambiguous. Germline loops: CDR1 SGHTA, CDR2 FQGNSA. The germline V and J ends were trimmed by 3 bases and 5 bases, with 10 bases remaining between them. CDR3 length: 13 residues. This chain's CDR3 is CASSFASETEAFF. For the CDR3, the DNA is TGTGCCAGCAGCTTCGCGAGCGAAACTGAAGCTTTCTTT.

The V call is TRBV7-6, the J call TRBJ2-4; D uncertain. Germline V gene sequence: CDR1 SGHVS, CDR2 FNYEAQ. V lost 3 bases, J lost 8 bases, and 11 bases lay in between. This CDR3 has 13 residues. The chain's CDR3 is CASSFRAGDIQYF. The CDR3 coding sequence is TGTGCCAGCAGCTTCCGCGCCGGAGACATTCAGTACTTC.

This chain connects TRBV14 to TRBJ1-6; D is ambiguous. The germline gives CDR1 SGHDN, CDR2 FVKESK. The germline V and J ends were trimmed by 4 bases and 10 bases, with 14 bases remaining between them. The length of the CDR3 is 14 residues. CDR3 amino acids: CASSLKWAESPLHF. The CDR3, as DNA: TGTGCCAGCAGCCTAAAGTGGGCAGAATCACCCCTCCACTTT.

The chain carries TRBV7-9 and TRBJ2-2, with 8 bases lining up with TRBD1. With 4 bases clipped from V and 0 bases from J, the junction kept 10 bases outside the gene matches. CDR3 size: 18 residues. Germline V lookup: CDR1 SEHNR, CDR2 FQNEAQ (reference sequence). CDR3 DNA sequence: TGTGCCAGCAGCTCGCTGCGGGACAGGCGAACGAACACCGGGGAGCTGTTTTTT. Translation gives CASSSLRDRRTNTGELFF.

The gene calls are TRBV19 and TRBJ2-1, with a possible D match to TRBD2 (6 bases). The V and J ends lost 10 bases and 3 bases respectively, with 13 bases between them. The CDR3 spans 13 residues. The V gene's germline CDR1 is LNHDA and CDR2 SQIVND (reference sequence). The CDR3 sequence is CATRDLLYNEQFF. CDR3 bases: TGTGCCACCCGGGACTTACTCTACAATGAGCAGTTCTTC.

The chain recombines TRBV7-9 with TRBJ2-7; no definite D call. Germline V gene sequence: CDR1 SEHNR, CDR2 FQNEAQ (reference sequence). This CDR3 contains 13 residues. V was clipped by 5 bases and J by 6 bases, with 14 bases between them. The CDR3 sequence is CASSPGFSGEQYF. CDR3 nucleotide sequence: TGTGCCAGCAGCCCCGGATTCTCAGGCGAGCAGTACTTC.

The V gene is TRBV5-1, the J gene TRBJ1-1, with 8 bases aligning to TRBD1. CDR3 length: 15 amino acids. The V segment lost 4 bases and the J segment 8 bases; nucleotides outside the gene matches: 13. The germline V gene has CDR1 SGHRS and CDR2 YFSETQ. The CDR3 nucleotides read TGCGCCAGCAGCGGGGGGGAGACAGGGGCCGTAGAAGCTTTCTTT. Residues: CASSGGETGAVEAFF. The variable domain in full, with the rest retrieved from reference TRBV5-1 and TRBJ1-1, is KAGVTQTPRYLIKTRGQQVTLSCSPISGHRSVSWYQQTPGQGLQFLFEYFSETQRNKGNFPGRFSGRQFSNSRSEMNVSTLELGDSALYLCASSGGETGAVEAFFGQGTRLTVV.

This CDR3 is CASSSAGLNTEAFF. The CDR3 DNA is TGTGCCAGCAGTTCCGCAGGGTTGAACACTGAAGCTTTCTTT. The chain has TRBV28 and TRBJ1-1; tentatively, D is TRBD1 (5 bases). This CDR3 is 14 amino acids long. Trimming stripped 4 bases from V and 0 bases from J, with 9 bases between. The germline gives CDR1 MDHEN, CDR2 SYDVKM.

The rearrangement joins TRBV10-3 to TRBJ2-6, with D possibly being TRBD1 (6 bases). The length of the CDR3 is 19 residues. Germline CDR1 is ENHRY and CDR2 is SYGVKD. V was shortened by 0 bases and J by 4 bases, with 19 bases between the two germline ends. CDR3 in DNA: TGTGCCATCAGTGAGTCGAGGGGGTCACTGTCGGGCGGGGCCAACGTCCTGACTTTC. Translated, it gives CAISESRGSLSGGANVLTF.

The gene calls are TRBV5-1 and TRBJ2-1; possible D gene TRBD2, 5 bases. This CDR3 region has 16 residues. Germline V lookup: CDR1 SGHRS, CDR2 YFSETQ. V was clipped by 1 base and J by 8 bases, with 19 bases between them. In DNA form, the CDR3 reads TGCGCCAGCAGCTTGTTCGCGAATTCTGGAGGCGATGAGCAGTTCTTC. Residues: CASSLFANSGGDEQFF.

V gene TRBV2 combines with J gene TRBJ2-7, with 9 bases aligning to TRBD1. The CDR3 length is 14 residues. Per the germline V gene, CDR1 is SNHLY and CDR2 is FYNNEI. Trimming took 4 bases from V and 7 from J; bases not matched to a gene: 8. The CDR3 protein is CASSGRDRVIEQYF. CDR3 coding DNA: TGTGCCAGCAGTGGCCGGGACAGGGTTATTGAGCAGTACTTC.

The rearrangement links TRBV5-4 to TRBJ1-2; D unresolved. V was clipped by 0 bases and J by 6 bases, with 9 bases between them. CDR1 and CDR2 from the germline V gene are SGHNT and YYREEE (reference sequence). This CDR3 contains 13 residues. CDR3 DNA: TGTGCCAGCAGCTTGGACCGGGGAAATGGCTACACCTTC. It specifies CASSLDRGNGYTF.